The entry that follows covers one T cell receptor beta chain sequence. This clone's antigen is unknown. The record has no base qualities; no much larger clone is one base away. The CDR3 regions of human TCRbeta chains were analyzed by immunosequencing. In the original analysis: Repertoire TCRs were checked for matches against a reference library of SARS-CoV-2-specific TCRs that had been generated using the MIRA antigen-specificity platform. Breadth was defined as the fraction of unique TCRs that were SARS-CoV-2-associated, and depth was defined as the fraction of total T cells that were SARS-CoV-2-associated. Using the MIRA data, each spike-specific TCR was mapped to the spike region that the TCR reacts to and placed in a CD4 or CD8 class. Log10-transformed breadth and depth values were compared by one-way ANOVA with Sidak's multiple comparisons tests. Not all clones reach the TCRdb copy of this immuneACCESS table, which keeps in-frame sequences only. Checked studies attribute under half of the gap to unresolved V genes and leave the rest unexplained. D and trimming come from the DNA, and the V and J calls and clone size come from that table. The sample table contains fewer than 95,000 clones; only one count was recorded for 85% to 90% of them. The top ten clones comprise approximately 30% of the sample.

The time point label on this specimen signifies: baseline before first vaccination. The vaccinee samples were drawn from two UK trials, COV001 and COV002, one of which was a single-blind randomized controlled phase 2/3 trial testing AZD1222 (ChAdOx1 nCoV-19) in healthy adults. Trial participant PBMC samples were collected at day 0 and day 28 after the second dose for TCRbeta chain sequencing. This sample was included in a study of T cell responses to AZD1222 COVID-19 vaccine (dated by TCRdb to the early 2020s). Study-wide context: AZD1222 recipients given second doses at about 4 weeks or at about 12 weeks were pooled, since spike-specific TCR depth and breadth were not found to differ between the two schedules. TCR sequencing covered some 240 trial participants: 207 given two doses of AZD1222 and 26 given two doses of MenACWY control vaccine. Trial participants were enrolled into age subgroups of 18-55, 56-69 and 70-plus years, which contained approximately 150, 30 and 60 TCR-sequenced participants, respectively. Study-level results and caveats: Only a handful of AZD1222 recipients were SARS-CoV-2 seropositive at baseline, limiting conclusions about previously exposed vaccinees. Reportedly, almost half of the unique spike-specific TCRs recognized epitopes lying outside the regions that are mutated in the B.1.351 and B.1.1.7 variants. CD4 TCRs associated with the vaccine covered the entire spike protein, and the dominant responses were in regions 160-218 and 743-854. After two AZD1222 doses, both the breadth and the depth of spike-specific TCRs were significantly higher than at day 0 and than in MenACWY recipients. Participants were mostly white British, with more females than males. The authors suggested clonal diversity may have been underestimated. The 56-69-year group was small, and its depth increase did not reach significance, likely because of low power. No day 14 peak-response samples were available, so repertoires were characterized only after the peak T cell response.

CDR1 and CDR2 are drawn from the germline V gene (reference sequence): LNHNV, YYDKDF. Deletion took 3 bases off V and 3 bases off J, with a span of 11 bases between the germline ends. The CDR3 numbers 14 residues from cysteine through phenylalanine. Only the CDR3 DNA is retained, 42 bases long and in frame from the first base. The receptor comes from an adult in good health. The rearranged chain carries TRBV15 and TRBJ1-2; D gene: possibly TRBD1, on 5 matching bases. Sample: peripheral blood, taken on day 0 of AZD1222 vaccination. Here the CDR3 is given as CATSRDLTDYGYTF. The DNA is as follows: TGTGCCACCAGCAGGGACCTGACAGACTATGGCTACACCTTC.